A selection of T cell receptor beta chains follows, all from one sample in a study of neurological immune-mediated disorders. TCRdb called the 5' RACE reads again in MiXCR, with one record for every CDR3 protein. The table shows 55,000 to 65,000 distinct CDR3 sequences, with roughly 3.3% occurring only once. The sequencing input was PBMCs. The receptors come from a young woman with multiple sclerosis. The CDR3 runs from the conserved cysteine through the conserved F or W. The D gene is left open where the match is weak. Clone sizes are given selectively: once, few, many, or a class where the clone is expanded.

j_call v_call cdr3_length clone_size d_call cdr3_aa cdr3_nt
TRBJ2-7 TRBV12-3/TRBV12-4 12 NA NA CASSAGTPVWYF TGTGCCAGCAGTGCCGGGACCCCGGTATGGTACTTC
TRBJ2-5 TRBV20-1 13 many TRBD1 CSAPGTDQETQYF TGCAGTGCTCCTGGGACAGACCAAGAGACCCAGTACTTC
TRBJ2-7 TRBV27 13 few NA CACGGSSSYEQYF TGTGCCTGCGGGGGCTCCAGCTCCTACGAGCAGTACTTC
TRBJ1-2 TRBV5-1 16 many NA CASSRTVTQGPDGYTF TGCGCCAGCAGCCGTACTGTTACGCAGGGGCCCGACGGCTACACCTTC
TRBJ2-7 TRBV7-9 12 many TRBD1 CASSRQGLEQYF TGTGCCAGCAGTCGACAGGGCTTGGAGCAGTACTTC
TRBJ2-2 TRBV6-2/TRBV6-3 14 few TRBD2 CASTPAGITGELFF TGTGCCAGCACGCCAGCGGGAATCACCGGGGAGCTGTTTTTT
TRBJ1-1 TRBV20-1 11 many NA CSAAGVPEAFF TGCAGTGCAGCGGGGGTCCCCGAAGCTTTCTTT
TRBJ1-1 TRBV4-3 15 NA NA CASSQGGSVDTEAFF TGCGCCAGCAGCCAAGGCGGGAGTGTCGACACTGAAGCTTTCTTT
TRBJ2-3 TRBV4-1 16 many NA CASSQDKGGGTDTQYF TGCGCCAGCAGCCAAGATAAGGGGGGGGGCACAGATACGCAGTATTTT
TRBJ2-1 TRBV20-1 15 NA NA CSARDFGGNNNEQFF TGCAGTGCTAGAGATTTCGGGGGCAATAACAATGAGCAGTTCTTC
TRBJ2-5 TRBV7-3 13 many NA CASSHGVGETQYF TGTGCCAGCAGCCACGGCGTGGGAGAGACCCAGTACTTC
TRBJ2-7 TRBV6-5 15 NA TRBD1 CASRPAATGVYEQYF TGTGCCAGCAGACCCGCGGCGACAGGGGTCTACGAGCAGTACTTC
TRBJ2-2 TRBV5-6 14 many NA CASSRGYDTGELFF TGTGCCAGCAGTCGAGGGTATGACACCGGGGAGCTGTTTTTT
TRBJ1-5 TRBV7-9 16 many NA CASSSMTEGSNQPQHF TGTGCCAGCAGCTCCATGACAGAAGGGAGCAATCAGCCCCAGCATTTT
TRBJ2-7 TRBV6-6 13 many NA CASSPVSGYEQYF TGTGCCAGCAGTCCCGTCTCGGGCTACGAGCAGTACTTC
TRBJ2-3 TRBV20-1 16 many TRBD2 CSASRRLAGFTDTQYF TGCAGTGCTAGTAGGAGACTAGCGGGGTTCACAGATACGCAGTATTTT
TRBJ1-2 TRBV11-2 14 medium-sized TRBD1 CASSLGQGAGGYTF TGTGCCAGCAGCTTAGGCCAGGGGGCTGGAGGCTACACCTTC
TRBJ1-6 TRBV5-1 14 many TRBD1 CASSIGTGFQPLHF TGCGCCAGCAGCATCGGGACAGGCTTCCAGCCCCTCCACTTT
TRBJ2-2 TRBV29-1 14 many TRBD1 CSVERTGGAGELFF TGCAGCGTTGAAAGGACAGGGGGGGCCGGGGAGCTGTTTTTT
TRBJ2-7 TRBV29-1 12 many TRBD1 CSVGTGAYEQYF TGCAGCGTAGGGACAGGGGCCTACGAGCAGTACTTC
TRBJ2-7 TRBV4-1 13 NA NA CASSQDLHYEQYF TGCGCCAGCAGCCAAGATTTGCATTACGAGCAGTACTTC
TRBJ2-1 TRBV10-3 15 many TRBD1 CAISETRQGMDEQFF TGTGCCATCAGTGAGACCCGACAGGGGATGGATGAGCAGTTCTTC
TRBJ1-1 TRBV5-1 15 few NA CASSLPGATNTEAFF TGCGCCAGCAGCTTGCCAGGGGCTACGAACACTGAAGCTTTCTTT